This T cell receptor beta chain was captured by sequencing in a study of long-term antiretroviral therapy in people with HIV. Study background: A decade or so separates the oldest specimens from the later 2015 immediate-ART recommendation. Study-wide results and caveats: CDR3 length ranges were narrower in HIV repertoires than in controls. Whichever time point was examined, clones expanded before ART dominated the repertoire.

To note about this clone: Its antigen is not known.

It was version v3.0 of the immunoSEQ assay that was run at survey level. Libraries were prepared by immunoSEQ multiplex PCR; TCRdb keeps only in-frame clonotypes and omits some of them. The repertoire holds approximately 17,000 clones, with around 77% as singletons. This CDR3 region has 19 residues. V was cut by 1 base and J by 1 base, with 20 bases left in between. Germline values: CDR1 KGHSH, CDR2 LQKENI. Source: unsorted PBMCs, taken 2.1 to 2.2 years before starting antiretroviral therapy. The chain employs TRBV18 and TRBJ2-1, with a possible D match to TRBD1 (6 bases). The receptor's source is a man under 40 with HIV. CDR3 bases: TGTGCCAGCTCACCACGGGCGGTGGGGGCCCTCTCATCCTACAATGAGCAGTTCTTC. Translating it yields CASSPRAVGALSSYNEQFF.